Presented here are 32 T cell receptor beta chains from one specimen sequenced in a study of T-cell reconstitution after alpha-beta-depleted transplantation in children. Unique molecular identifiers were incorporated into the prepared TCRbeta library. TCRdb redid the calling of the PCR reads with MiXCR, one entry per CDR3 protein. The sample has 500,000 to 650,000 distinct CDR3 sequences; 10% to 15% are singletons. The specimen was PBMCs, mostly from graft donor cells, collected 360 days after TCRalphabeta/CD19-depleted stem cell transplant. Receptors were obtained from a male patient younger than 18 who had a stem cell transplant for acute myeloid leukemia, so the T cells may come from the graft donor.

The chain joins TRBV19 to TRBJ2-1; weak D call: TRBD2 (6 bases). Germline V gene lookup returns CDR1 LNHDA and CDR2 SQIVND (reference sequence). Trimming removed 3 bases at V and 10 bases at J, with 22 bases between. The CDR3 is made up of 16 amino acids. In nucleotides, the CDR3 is TGTGCCAGTAGTATTCAGGCTAGCGTTGTAAGGGAGGAGCAGTTCTTC. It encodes CASSIQASVVREEQFF.

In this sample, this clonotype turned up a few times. CDR3 protein: CASSLGTSLTDTQYF. In nucleotides, the CDR3 is TGTGCCAGCAGCTTGGGGACTAGTCTCACAGATACGCAGTATTTT. The chain carries TRBV5-4 and TRBJ2-3; 7 positions agree with TRBD2. Per the germline V gene, CDR1 is SGHNT and CDR2 is YYREEE (reference sequence). Losses at the gene ends were 0 bases for V and 2 bases for J; bases not matched to a gene: 3. The CDR3 runs to 15 residues.

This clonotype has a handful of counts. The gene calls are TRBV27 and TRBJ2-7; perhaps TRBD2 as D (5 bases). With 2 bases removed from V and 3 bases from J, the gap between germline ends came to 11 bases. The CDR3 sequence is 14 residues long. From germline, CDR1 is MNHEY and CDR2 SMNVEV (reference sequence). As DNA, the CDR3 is TGTGCCAGCAGTTTAAAGAGGGCCAACTACGAGCAGTACTTC. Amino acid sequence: CASSLKRANYEQYF.

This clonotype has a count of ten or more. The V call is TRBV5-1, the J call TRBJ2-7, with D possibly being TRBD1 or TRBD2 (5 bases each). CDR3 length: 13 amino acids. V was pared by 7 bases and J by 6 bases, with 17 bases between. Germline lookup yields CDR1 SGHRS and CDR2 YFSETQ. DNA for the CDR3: TGCGCCAGCTCCACCGGGGCCTCCCTCGAGCAGTACTTC. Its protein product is CASSTGASLEQYF.

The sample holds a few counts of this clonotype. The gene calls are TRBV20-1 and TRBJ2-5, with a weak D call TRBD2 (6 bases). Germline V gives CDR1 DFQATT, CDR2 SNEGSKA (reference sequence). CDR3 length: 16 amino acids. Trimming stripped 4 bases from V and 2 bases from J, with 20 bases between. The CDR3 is CSANPGLRFRQETQYF. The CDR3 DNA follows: TGCAGTGCTAATCCGGGACTTCGTTTTCGACAAGAGACCCAGTACTTC.

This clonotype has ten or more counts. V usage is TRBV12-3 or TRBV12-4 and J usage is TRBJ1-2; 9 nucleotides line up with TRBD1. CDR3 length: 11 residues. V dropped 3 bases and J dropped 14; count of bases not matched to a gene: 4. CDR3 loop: CASSFGDRATF. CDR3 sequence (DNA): TGTGCCAGCAGTTTCGGGGACAGGGCAACCTTC.

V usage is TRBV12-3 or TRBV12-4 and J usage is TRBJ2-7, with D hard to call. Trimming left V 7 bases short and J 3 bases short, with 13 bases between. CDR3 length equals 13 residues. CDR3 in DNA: TGTGCCAGCACCTATGGACCCCGCTACGAGCAGTACTTC. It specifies CASTYGPRYEQYF.

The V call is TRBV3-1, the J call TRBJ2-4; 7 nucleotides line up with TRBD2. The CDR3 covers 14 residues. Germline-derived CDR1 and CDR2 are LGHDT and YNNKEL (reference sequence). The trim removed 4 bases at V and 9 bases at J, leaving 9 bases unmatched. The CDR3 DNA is TGTGCCAGCAGCCGCGGAGCGGGATCGGGCATTCAGTACTTC. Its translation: CASSRGAGSGIQYF.

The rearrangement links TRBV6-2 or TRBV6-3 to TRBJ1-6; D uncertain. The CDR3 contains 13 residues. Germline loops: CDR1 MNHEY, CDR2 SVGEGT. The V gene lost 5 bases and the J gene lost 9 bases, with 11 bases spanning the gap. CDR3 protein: CASSNPRPSPLHF. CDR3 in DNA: TGTGCCAGCAGTAACCCACGGCCTTCACCCCTCCACTTT.

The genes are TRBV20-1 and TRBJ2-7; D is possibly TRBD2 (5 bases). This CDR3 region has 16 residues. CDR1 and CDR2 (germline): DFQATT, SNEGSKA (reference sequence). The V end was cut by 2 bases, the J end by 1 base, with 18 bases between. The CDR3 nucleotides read TGCAGTGCTAGATTTCCATACTACCGGGATTCCTACGAGCAGTACTTC. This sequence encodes CSARFPYYRDSYEQYF.

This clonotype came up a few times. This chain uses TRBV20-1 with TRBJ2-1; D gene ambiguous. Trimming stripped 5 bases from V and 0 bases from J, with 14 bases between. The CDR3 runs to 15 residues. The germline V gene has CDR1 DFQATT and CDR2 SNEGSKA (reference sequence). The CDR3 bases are TGCAGTGCTGGAAGACTCCAAAGCTCCTACAATGAGCAGTTCTTC. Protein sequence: CSAGRLQSSYNEQFF.

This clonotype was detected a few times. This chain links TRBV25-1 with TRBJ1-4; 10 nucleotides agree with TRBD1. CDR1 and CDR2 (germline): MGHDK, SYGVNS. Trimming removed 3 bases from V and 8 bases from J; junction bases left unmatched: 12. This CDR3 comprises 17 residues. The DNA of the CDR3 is TGTGCCAGCAGTGACCTCCCGGGACAGGGGCAGTTCGAAAAACTGTTTTTT. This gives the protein CASSDLPGQGQFEKLFF.

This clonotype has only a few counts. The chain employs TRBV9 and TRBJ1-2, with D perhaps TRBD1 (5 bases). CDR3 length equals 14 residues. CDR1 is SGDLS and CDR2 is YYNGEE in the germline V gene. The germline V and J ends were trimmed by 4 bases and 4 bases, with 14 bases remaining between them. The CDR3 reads CASSPRGVTYGYTF. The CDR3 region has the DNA TGTGCCAGCAGCCCACGGGGGGTCACCTATGGCTACACCTTC.

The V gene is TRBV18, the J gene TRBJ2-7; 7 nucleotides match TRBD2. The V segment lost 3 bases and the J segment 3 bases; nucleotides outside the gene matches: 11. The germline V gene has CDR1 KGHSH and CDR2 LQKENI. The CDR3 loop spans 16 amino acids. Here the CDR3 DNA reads TGTGCCAGCTCACCTCTCCGCGGCGGGGGAGACTACGAGCAGTACTTC. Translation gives CASSPLRGGGDYEQYF.

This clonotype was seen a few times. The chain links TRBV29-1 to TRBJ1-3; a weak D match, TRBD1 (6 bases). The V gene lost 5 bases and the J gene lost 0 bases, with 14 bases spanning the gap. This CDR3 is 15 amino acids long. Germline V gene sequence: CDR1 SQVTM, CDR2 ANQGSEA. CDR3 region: CSVMGGPLSGNTIYF. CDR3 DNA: TGCAGCGTTATGGGGGGGCCTCTCTCTGGAAACACCATATATTTT. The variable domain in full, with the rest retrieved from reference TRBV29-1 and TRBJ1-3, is SAVISQKPSRDICQRGTSLTIQCQVDSQVTMMFWYRQQPGQSLTLIATANQGSEATYESGFVIDKFPISRPNLTFSTLTVSNMSPEDSSIYLCSVMGGPLSGNTIYFGEGSWLTVV.

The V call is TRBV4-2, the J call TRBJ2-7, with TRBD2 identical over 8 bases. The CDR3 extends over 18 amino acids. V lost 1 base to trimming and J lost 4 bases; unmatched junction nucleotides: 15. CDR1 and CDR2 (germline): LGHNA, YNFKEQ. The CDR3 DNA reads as TGTGCCAGCAGCCAAGGGGCATCCGTAGCGGGAATCCATTACGAGCAGTACTTC. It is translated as CASSQGASVAGIHYEQYF.

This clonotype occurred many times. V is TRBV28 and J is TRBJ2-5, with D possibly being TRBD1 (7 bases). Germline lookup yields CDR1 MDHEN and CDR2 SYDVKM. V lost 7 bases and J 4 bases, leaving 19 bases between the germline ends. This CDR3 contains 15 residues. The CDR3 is CASIPKAGGLETQYF. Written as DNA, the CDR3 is TGTGCCAGCATTCCTAAGGCAGGGGGACTAGAGACCCAGTACTTC.

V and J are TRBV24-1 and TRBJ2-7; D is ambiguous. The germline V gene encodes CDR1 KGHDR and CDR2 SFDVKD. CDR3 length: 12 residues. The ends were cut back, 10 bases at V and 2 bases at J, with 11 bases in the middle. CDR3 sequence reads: CATDWGPYEQYF. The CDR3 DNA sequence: TGTGCCACTGACTGGGGTCCCTACGAGCAGTACTTC.

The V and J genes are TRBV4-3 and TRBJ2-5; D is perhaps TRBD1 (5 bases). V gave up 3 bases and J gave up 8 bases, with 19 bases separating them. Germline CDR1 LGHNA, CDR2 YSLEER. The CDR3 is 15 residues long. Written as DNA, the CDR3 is TGCGCCAGCAGCCAGGATCAGCAAGTAAGGGGTACCCAGTACTTC. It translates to CASSQDQQVRGTQYF.

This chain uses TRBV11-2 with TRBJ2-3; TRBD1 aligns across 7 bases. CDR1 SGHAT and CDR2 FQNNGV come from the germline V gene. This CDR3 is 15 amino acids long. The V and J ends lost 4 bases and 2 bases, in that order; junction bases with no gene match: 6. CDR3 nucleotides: TGTGCCAGCAGCTCGGGACAGCACCCCACAGATACGCAGTATTTT. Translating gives CASSSGQHPTDTQYF.

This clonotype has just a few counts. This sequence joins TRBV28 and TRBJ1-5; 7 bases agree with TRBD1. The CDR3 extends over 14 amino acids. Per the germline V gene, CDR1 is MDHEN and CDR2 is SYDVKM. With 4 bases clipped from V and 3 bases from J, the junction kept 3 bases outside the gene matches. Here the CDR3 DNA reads TGTGCCAGCAGTTCAGGGGGACTCAATCAGCCCCAGCATTTT. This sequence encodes CASSSGGLNQPQHF.

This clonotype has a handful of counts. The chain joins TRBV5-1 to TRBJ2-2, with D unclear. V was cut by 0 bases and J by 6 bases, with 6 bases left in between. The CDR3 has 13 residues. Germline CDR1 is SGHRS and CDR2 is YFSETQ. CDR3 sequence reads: CASSLDGAGELFF. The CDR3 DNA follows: TGCGCCAGCAGCTTGGATGGGGCCGGGGAGCTGTTTTTT.

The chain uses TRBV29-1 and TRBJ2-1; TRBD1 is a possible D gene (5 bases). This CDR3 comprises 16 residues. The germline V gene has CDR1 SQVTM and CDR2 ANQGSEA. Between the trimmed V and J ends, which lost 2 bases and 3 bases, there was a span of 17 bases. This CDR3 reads CSVELRARALYNEQFF. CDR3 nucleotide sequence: TGCAGCGTTGAATTAAGGGCCAGGGCCCTCTACAATGAGCAGTTCTTC.

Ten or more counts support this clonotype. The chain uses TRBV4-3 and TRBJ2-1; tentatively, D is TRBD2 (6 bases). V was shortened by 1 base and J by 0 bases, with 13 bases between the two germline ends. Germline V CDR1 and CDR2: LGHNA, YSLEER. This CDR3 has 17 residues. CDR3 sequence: CASSQVGGLASYNEQFF. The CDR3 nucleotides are TGCGCCAGCAGCCAAGTCGGAGGGCTGGCCTCCTACAATGAGCAGTTCTTC.

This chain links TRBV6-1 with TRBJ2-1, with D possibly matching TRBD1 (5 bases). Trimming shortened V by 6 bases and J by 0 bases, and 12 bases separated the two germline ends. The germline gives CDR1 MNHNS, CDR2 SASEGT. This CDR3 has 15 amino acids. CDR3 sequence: CASSSRQLSYNEQFF. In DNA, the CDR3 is TGTGCCAGCAGCTCGCGACAGCTCTCCTACAATGAGCAGTTCTTC.

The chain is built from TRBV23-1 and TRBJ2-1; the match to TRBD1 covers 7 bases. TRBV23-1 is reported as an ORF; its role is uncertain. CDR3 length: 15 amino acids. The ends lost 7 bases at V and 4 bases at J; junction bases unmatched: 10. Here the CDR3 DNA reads TGCGCCAGCACCGTGGACAGGCAATTATACAATGAGCAGTTCTTC. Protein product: CASTVDRQLYNEQFF.

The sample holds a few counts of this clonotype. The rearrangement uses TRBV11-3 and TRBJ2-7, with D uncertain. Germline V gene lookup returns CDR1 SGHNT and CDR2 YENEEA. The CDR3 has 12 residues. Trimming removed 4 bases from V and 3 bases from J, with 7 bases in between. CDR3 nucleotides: TGTGCCAGCAGCTCGTACTTCTACGAGCAGTACTTC. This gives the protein CASSSYFYEQYF.

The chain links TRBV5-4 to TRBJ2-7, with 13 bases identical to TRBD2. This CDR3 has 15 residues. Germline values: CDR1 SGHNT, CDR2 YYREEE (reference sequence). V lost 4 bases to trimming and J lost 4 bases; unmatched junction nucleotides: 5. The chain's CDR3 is CASSPELAGGYEQYF. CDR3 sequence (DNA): TGTGCCAGCAGCCCTGAACTAGCGGGAGGGTACGAGCAGTACTTC.

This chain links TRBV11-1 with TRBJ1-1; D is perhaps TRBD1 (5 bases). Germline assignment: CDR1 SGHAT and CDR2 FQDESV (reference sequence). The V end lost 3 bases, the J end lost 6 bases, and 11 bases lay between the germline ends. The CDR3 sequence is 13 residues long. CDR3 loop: CASSFRDAAEAFF. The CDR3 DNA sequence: TGTGCCAGCAGCTTTAGGGACGCCGCTGAAGCTTTCTTT.

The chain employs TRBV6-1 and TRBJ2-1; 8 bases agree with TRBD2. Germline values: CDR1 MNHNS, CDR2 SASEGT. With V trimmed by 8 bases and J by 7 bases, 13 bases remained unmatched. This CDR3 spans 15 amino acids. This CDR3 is CASQETSASLNEQFF. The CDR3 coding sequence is TGTGCCAGCCAGGAGACTAGCGCCTCTCTAAATGAGCAGTTCTTC.

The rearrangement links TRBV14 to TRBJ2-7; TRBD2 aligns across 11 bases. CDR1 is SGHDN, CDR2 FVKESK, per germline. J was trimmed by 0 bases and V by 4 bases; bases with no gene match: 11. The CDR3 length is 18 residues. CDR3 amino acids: CASSPPGLAVRSSYEQYF. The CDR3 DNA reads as TGTGCCAGCAGCCCTCCGGGACTAGCGGTTCGAAGCTCCTACGAGCAGTACTTC.

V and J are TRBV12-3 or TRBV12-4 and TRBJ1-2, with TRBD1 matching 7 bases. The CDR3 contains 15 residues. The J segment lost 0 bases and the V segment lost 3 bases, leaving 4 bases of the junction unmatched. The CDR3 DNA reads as TGTGCCAGCAGTTTGGGACAGAAATCTAACTATGGCTACACCTTC. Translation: CASSLGQKSNYGYTF.